This TCR beta chain originates from a study of cytomegalovirus exposure and HLA in healthy donors. PCR employed 60 Vbeta and 13 Jbeta primers. The assay was immunoSEQ multiplex PCR, and TCRdb's table has in-frame clones only and misses some. The sample carries about 200,000 clones, around three quarters recorded once. General study findings and limits: Judged likely to be a sequencing artifact was a cluster of highly shared sequence variants. The majority of TCR sequences were rare, yet some public TCRs appeared in many donors.

Concerning this clone itself: What it binds is not known.

The CDR3 is 13 amino acids. V shed 4 bases and J shed 7 bases, with 11 bases lying between them. Germline V gives CDR1 MGHDK, CDR2 SYGVNS. The chain has TRBV25-1 and TRBJ2-1; D may be TRBD2 (6 bases). Sequencing used PBMCs. This receptor was obtained from a man aged 35 to 55 in good health and CMV-seronegative. The CDR3 sequence is CASSAGDGNEQFF. The CDR3 DNA reads TGTGCCAGCAGTGCGGGGGATGGGAATGAGCAGTTCTTC.